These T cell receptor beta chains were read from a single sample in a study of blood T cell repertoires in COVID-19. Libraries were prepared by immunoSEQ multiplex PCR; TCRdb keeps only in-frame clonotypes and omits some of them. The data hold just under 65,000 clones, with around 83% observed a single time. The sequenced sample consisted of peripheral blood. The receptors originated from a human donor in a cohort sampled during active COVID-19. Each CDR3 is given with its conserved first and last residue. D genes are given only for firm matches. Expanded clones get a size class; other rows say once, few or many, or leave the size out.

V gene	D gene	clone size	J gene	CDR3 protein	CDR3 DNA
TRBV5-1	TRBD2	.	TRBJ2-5	CASSLGSGGAGETQYF	TGCGCCAGCAGCTTAGGGAGCGGGGGGGCCGGAGAGACCCAGTACTTC
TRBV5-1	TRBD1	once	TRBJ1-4	CASSPGTVGEKLFF	TGCGCCAGCAGCCCCGGGACAGTTGGTGAAAAACTGTTTTTT
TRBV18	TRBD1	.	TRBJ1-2	CASSPVTGGNYGYTF	TGTGCCAGCTCACCAGTGACAGGGGGAAACTATGGCTACACCTTC
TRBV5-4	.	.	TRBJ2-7	CASSLSSRLYF	TGTGCCAGCAGCTTGTCTTCCCGTTTGTACTTC
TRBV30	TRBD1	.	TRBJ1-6	CAWRGGQGENSPLHF	TGTGCCTGGAGAGGGGGACAGGGGGAAAATTCACCCCTCCACTTT
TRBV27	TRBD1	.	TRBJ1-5	CATRDRGGYSNQPQHF	TGTGCCACCCGGGACAGGGGAGGATATAGCAATCAGCCCCAGCATTTT
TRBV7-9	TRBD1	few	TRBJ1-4	CASRYNARDRVGNEKLFF	TGTGCCAGCAGATACAACGCCCGCGACAGGGTGGGGAATGAAAAACTGTTTTTT
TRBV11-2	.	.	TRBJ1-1	CASSLSQQGRAFF	TGTGCCAGCAGCTTAAGTCAGCAGGGCCGAGCTTTCTTT
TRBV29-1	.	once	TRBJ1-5	CSVVEGGGQPQHF	TGCAGCGTTGTAGAGGGGGGGGGTCAGCCCCAGCATTTT
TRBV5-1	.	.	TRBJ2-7	CASSLRTTGTSSYEQYF	TGCGCCAGCAGCTTGCGGACGACCGGGACATCCTCCTACGAGCAGTACTTC
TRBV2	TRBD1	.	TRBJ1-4	CASMIKWGQGYEKLFF	TGTGCCAGCATGATAAAATGGGGACAGGGGTATGAAAAACTGTTTTTT
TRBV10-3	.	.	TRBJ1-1	CAISTRENTEAFF	TGTGCCATCAGTACCCGGGAGAACACTGAAGCTTTCTTT
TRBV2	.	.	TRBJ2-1	CASSRSNEQFF	TGTGCCAGCAGTCGGTCCAATGAGCAGTTCTTC
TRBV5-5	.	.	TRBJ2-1	CASSLGVAGGYNEQFF	TGTGCCAGCAGCTTGGGGGTGGCAGGGGGGTACAATGAGCAGTTCTTC
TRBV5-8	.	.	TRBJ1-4	CASSLVSQGGGKLFF	TGTGCCAGCAGCTTGGTTAGCCAGGGAGGTGGGAAACTGTTTTTT
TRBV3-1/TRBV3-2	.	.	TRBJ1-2	CASSRSRSYGYTF	TGTGCCAGCAGCCGCTCTAGGTCCTATGGCTACACCTTC
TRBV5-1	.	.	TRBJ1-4	CASSSEPVGGNEKLFF	TGCGCCAGCAGCTCTGAACCTGTTGGGGGGAATGAAAAACTGTTTTTT
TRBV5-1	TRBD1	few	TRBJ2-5	CASSAGQAQETQYF	TGCGCCAGCAGCGCTGGACAGGCTCAAGAGACCCAGTACTTC
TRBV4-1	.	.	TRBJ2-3	CASSQSLAASTDTQYF	TGCGCCAGCAGCCAATCCTTAGCAGCTAGCACAGATACGCAGTATTTT
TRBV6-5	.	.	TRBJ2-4	CASSSTEAKNIQYF	TGTGCCAGCAGTTCTACAGAAGCCAAAAACATTCAGTACTTC
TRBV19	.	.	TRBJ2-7	CASSISTSGEQYF	TGTGCCAGTAGTATCTCGACCTCCGGGGAGCAGTACTTC
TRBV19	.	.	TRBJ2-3	CASSIAGQGSTQYF	TGTGCCAGTAGTATAGCGGGCCAGGGTTCTACGCAGTATTTT
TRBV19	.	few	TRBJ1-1	CASSIPGARNTEAFF	TGTGCCAGTAGTATTCCAGGGGCGAGGAACACTGAAGCTTTCTTT
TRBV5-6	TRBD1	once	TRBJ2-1	CASSLGTGNLDEQFF	TGTGCCAGCAGCTTAGGGACAGGGAATTTGGATGAGCAGTTCTTC
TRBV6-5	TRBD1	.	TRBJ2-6	CASWIGQAGANVLTF	TGTGCCAGCTGGATCGGACAGGCTGGGGCCAACGTCCTGACTTTC
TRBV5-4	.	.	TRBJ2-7	CASSMRTETDEQYF	TGTGCCAGCTCCATGAGGACAGAGACCGACGAGCAGTACTTC
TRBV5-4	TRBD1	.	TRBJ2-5	CASSKITGTGGAETQYF	TGTGCCAGCAGCAAGATAACCGGGACAGGGGGCGCGGAGACCCAGTACTTC
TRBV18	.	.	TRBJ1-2	CASSPPEIAQIHTF	TGTGCCAGCTCACCCCCCGAAATCGCTCAGATACACACCTTC
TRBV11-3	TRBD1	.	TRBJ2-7	CAIETGDYEQYF	TGTGCCATCGAGACAGGGGACTACGAGCAGTACTTC
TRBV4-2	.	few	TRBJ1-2	CASSQEYAGGYGYTF	TGTGCCAGCAGCCAAGAGTATGCGGGGGGGTATGGCTACACCTTC
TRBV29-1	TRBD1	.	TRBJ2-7	CSVLNTGGTYEQYF	TGCAGCGTCCTAAACACAGGGGGGACCTACGAGCAGTACTTC
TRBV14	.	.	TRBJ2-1	CASSLGLGQFF	TGTGCCAGCAGTTTGGGGCTAGGGCAGTTCTTC
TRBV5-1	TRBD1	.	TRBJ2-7	CASASTRDSYEQYF	TGCGCCAGCGCGAGTACCCGGGACAGCTACGAGCAGTACTTC
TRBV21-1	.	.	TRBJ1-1	CASSRTGNTEAFF	TGTGCCAGCAGCAGAACAGGAAACACTGAAGCTTTCTTT
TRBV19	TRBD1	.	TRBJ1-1	CASSTGTGAPNTEAFF	TGTGCCAGTAGTACTGGGACAGGGGCACCGAACACTGAAGCTTTCTTT
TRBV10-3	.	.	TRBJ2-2	CAIRSGTGELFF	TGTGCCATCAGGTCGGGCACCGGGGAGCTGTTTTTT
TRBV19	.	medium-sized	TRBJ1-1	CASKWGHMNTEAFF	TGTGCCAGTAAGTGGGGGCACATGAACACTGAAGCTTTCTTT
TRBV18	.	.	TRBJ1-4	CASSPPGAGVGEKLFF	TGTGCCAGCTCACCACCGGGGGCAGGGGTCGGCGAAAAACTGTTTTTT
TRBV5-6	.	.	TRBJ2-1	CASSLPGKNEQFF	TGTGCCAGCAGCTTGCCAGGGAAAAATGAGCAGTTCTTC
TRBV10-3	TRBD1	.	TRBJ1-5	CAIRRDRDQPQHF	TGTGCCATCAGGCGGGACAGGGATCAGCCCCAGCATTTT
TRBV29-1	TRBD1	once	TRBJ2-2	CSVGGTGGRRELFF	TGCAGCGTTGGGGGGACAGGGGGTCGCCGGGAGCTGTTTTTT
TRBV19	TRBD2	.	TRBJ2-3	CASALGGSITDTQYF	TGTGCCAGCGCATTGGGGGGGTCTATCACAGATACGCAGTATTTT
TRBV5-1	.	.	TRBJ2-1	CASSPRGGAVEQFF	TGCGCCAGCAGCCCGAGAGGGGGGGCCGTTGAGCAGTTCTTC
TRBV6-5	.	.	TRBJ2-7	CASSYSFRYEQYF	TGTGCCAGCAGTTACTCGTTCCGCTACGAGCAGTACTTC
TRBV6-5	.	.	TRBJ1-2	CASSQPRGGYTF	TGTGCCAGCAGCCAACCTAGGGGGGGCTACACCTTC
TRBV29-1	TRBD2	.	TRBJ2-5	CSVSGTMAGGPRTQYF	TGCAGCGTTTCGGGAACGATGGCGGGGGGGCCGAGGACCCAGTACTTC
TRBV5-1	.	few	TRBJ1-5	CASSVGGNQPQHF	TGCGCCAGCAGCGTGGGAGGCAATCAGCCCCAGCATTTT
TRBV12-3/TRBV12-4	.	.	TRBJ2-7	CASSPTETYEQYF	TGTGCCAGCAGTCCGACAGAGACCTACGAGCAGTACTTC
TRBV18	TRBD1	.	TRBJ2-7	CASSPPGTGGGGQYF	TGTGCCAGCTCACCTCCCGGGACAGGGGGTGGTGGGCAGTACTTC
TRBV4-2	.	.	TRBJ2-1	CASSQDPGQHNEQFF	TGTGCCAGCAGCCAAGACCCCGGACAGCACAATGAGCAGTTCTTC
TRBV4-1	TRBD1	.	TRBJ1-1	CASSQRQGNTEAFF	TGCGCCAGCAGCCAAAGACAGGGGAACACTGAAGCTTTCTTT
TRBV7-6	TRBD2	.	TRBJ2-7	CASSLPTSGASHEQYF	TGTGCCAGCAGCTTACCGACTAGCGGGGCCTCCCACGAGCAGTACTTC
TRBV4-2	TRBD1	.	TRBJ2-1	CASSRNPRGRGRRNEQFF	TGTGCCAGCAGCCGAAACCCTAGGGGAAGGGGGCGCAGAAATGAGCAGTTCTTC
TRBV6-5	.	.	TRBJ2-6	CASITGSSGANVLTF	TGTGCCAGCATAACAGGGAGCTCTGGGGCCAACGTCCTGACTTTC
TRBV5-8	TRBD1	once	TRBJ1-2	CASSVGQGWGYTF	TGTGCCAGCAGCGTCGGACAGGGTTGGGGCTACACCTTC
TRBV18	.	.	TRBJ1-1	CASSPSLAAPQGKAFF	TGTGCCAGCTCACCTTCTTTAGCAGCACCTCAGGGAAAAGCTTTCTTT